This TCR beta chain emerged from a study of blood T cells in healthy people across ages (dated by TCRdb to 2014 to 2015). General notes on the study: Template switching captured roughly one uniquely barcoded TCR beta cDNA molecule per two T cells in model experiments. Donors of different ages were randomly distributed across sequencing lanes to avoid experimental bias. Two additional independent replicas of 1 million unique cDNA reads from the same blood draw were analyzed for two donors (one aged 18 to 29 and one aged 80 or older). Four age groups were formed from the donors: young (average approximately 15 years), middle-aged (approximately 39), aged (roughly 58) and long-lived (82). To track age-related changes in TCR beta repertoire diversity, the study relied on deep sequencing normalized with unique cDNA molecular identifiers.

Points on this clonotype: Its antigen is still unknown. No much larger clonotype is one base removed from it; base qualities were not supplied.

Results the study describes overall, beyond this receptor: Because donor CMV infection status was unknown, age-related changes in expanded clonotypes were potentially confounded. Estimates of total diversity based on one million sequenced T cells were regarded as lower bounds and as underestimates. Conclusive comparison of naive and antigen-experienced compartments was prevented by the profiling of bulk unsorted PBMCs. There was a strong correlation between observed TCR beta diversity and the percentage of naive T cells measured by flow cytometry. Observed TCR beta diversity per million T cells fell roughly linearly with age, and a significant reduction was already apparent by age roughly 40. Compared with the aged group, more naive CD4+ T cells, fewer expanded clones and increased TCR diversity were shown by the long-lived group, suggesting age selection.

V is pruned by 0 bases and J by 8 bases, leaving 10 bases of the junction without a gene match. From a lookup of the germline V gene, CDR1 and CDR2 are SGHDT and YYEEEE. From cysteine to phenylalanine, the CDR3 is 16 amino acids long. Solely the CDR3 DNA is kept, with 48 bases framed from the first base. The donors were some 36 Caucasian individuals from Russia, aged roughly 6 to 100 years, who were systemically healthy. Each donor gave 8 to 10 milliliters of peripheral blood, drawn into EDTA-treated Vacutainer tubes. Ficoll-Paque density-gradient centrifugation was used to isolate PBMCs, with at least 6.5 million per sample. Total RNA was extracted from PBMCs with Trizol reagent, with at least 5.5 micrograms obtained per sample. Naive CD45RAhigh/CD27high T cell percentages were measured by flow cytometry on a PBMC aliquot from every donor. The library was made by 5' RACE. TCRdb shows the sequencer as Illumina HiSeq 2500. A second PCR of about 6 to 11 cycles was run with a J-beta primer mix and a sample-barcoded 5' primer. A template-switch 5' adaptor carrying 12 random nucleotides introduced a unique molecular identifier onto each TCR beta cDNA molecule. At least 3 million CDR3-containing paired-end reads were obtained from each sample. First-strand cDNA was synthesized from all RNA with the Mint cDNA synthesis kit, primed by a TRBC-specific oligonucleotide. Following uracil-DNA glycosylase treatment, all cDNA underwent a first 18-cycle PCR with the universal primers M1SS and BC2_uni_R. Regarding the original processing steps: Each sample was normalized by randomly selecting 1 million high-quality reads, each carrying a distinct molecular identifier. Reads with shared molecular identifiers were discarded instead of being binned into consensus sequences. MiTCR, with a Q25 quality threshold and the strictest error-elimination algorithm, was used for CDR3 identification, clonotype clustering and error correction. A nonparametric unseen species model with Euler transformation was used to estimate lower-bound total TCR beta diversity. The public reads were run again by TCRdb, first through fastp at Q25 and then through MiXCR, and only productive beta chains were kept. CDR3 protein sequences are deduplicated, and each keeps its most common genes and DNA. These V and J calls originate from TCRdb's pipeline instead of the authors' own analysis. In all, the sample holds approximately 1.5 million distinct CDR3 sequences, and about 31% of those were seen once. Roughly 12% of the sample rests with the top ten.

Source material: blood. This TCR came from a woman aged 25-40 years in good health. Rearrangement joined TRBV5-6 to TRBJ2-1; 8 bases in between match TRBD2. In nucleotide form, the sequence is TGTGCCAGCAGCTTGGCGAGGCGGGGGGCCGGGGATGAGCAGTTCTTC. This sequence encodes CASSLARRGAGDEQFF.